The next 27 T cell receptor beta chains were all read from a single sample in a study of T cell clonotyping in hematopoietic cell transplantation. Time point indicated: recipient sample about 28 days before transplant, after cytoreduction. The method was immunoSEQ multiplex PCR; TCRdb's version includes in-frame clones alone and lacks a portion of them. In the table there are tens of thousands of clones, roughly 95% of which are singletons. Sequencing used peripheral blood mononuclear cells, obtained before stem cell transplant. These receptors were collected from a woman aged 45-65 years with acute myeloid leukemia. Some clones in this sample may be carry-over from other donors' samples.

This chain links TRBV10-3 with TRBJ1-1; TRBD1 matches 7 bases. Germline values: CDR1 ENHRY, CDR2 SYGVKD. The CDR3 spans 14 residues. V shed 4 bases and J 0 bases; nucleotides not matched to a gene: 2. CDR3 region: CAISAGTVNTEAFF. In nucleotides, the CDR3 is TGTGCCATCAGTGCCGGGACAGTGAACACTGAAGCTTTCTTT.

This clone was seen more than once but under ten times. The chain recombines TRBV7-6 with TRBJ2-7; D is unclear. Trimming cost V 4 bases and J 2 bases, with 9 bases left between them. Germline CDR1 SGHVS, CDR2 FNYEAQ. This CDR3 contains 13 residues. CDR3 sequence: CASSSDGAYEQYF. In DNA form, the CDR3 reads TGTGCCAGCAGCTCGGACGGTGCCTACGAGCAGTACTTC. The whole variable domain, remainder taken from reference TRBV7-6 and TRBJ2-7, is GAGVSQSPRYKVTKRGQDVALRCDPISGHVSLYWYRQALGQGPEFLTYFNYEAQQDKSGLPNDRFSAERPEGSISTLTIQRTEQRDSAMYRCASSSDGAYEQYFGPGTRLTVT.

The chain is built from TRBV18 and TRBJ2-7, with unresolved D. The CDR3 loop spans 16 amino acids. CDR1 is KGHSH and CDR2 is LQKENI in the germline V gene. The V and J ends lost 6 bases and 2 bases respectively, with 20 bases between them. The CDR3 reads CASSRSDSGRTYEQYF. DNA of the CDR3: TGTGCCAGCTCCCGGTCGGATAGTGGGCGAACCTACGAGCAGTACTTC.

This chain connects TRBV7-6 to TRBJ1-1, with D hard to call. This CDR3 comprises 14 residues. Germline V gene data show CDR1 as SGHVS and CDR2 as FNYEAQ. Trimming took off 0 bases at V and 2 bases at J, with 7 bases between the two ends. This CDR3 reads CASSLAASNTEAFF. Written as DNA, the CDR3 is TGTGCCAGCAGCTTAGCAGCCAGTAACACTGAAGCTTTCTTT.

The CDR3 protein is CASSIEGSYEQYF. CDR3 nucleotide sequence: TGTGCCAGTAGTATAGAGGGTTCCTACGAGCAGTACTTC. V gene TRBV19 combines with J gene TRBJ2-7; D is undetermined. The length of the CDR3 is 13 residues. Germline V gives CDR1 LNHDA, CDR2 SQIVND (reference sequence). The germline V and J ends were trimmed by 0 bases and 1 base, with 4 bases remaining between them.

The chain couples TRBV6-5 to TRBJ2-2; D is unresolved. Germline V gives CDR1 MNHEY, CDR2 SVGAGI. V lost 5 bases, J lost 6 bases, and 10 bases lay in between. The CDR3 is made up of 13 amino acids. The CDR3 reads CASSPPGAGELFF. CDR3 bases: TGTGCCAGCAGTCCTCCTGGGGCCGGGGAGCTGTTTTTT.

CDR3 protein: CASSIVGGAVAAFF. The CDR3 DNA reads as TGTGCCAGTAGTATAGTAGGGGGGGCAGTGGCAGCTTTCTTT. The chain employs TRBV19 and TRBJ1-1; tentatively, D is TRBD1 (6 bases). The CDR3 sequence is 14 residues long. Germline-derived CDR1 and CDR2 are LNHDA and SQIVND (reference sequence). The V end was cut by 1 base, the J end by 10 bases, with 16 bases between.

The chain is built from TRBV29-1 and TRBJ2-5, with TRBD2 matching over 16 bases. Germline trimming cut 7 bases from V and 3 bases from J; bases unmatched to any gene: 2. Germline CDR1 is SQVTM and CDR2 is ANQGSEA. The CDR3 sequence is 14 residues long. CDR3 sequence (DNA): TGCAGCGCTGGGACTAGCGGGAGGGAAGAGACCCAGTACTTC. Translating it yields CSAGTSGREETQYF.

This clone was observed a single time. The chain uses TRBV7-6 and TRBJ1-1, with a tentative D call TRBD1 (5 bases). Trimming left V 8 bases short and J 2 bases short, with 12 bases between. The CDR3 length is 13 residues. From germline, CDR1 is SGHVS and CDR2 FNYEAQ. The CDR3, as DNA: TGTGCCAGCCAATTACAGGAAAACACTGAAGCTTTCTTT. This codes for CASQLQENTEAFF.

The chain carries TRBV5-1 and TRBJ1-3, with D maybe TRBD1 (5 bases). Trimming took 6 bases from V and 4 from J, leaving 20 bases between them. The CDR3 has 16 amino acids. Germline V lookup: CDR1 SGHRS, CDR2 YFSETQ. The CDR3 reads CASTIGQGAPGNTIYF. CDR3 sequence (DNA): TGCGCCAGCACCATTGGGCAAGGGGCGCCGGGAAACACCATATATTTT.

The V call is TRBV10-2, the J call TRBJ1-1; D is undetermined. Germline CDR1 is WSHSY and CDR2 is SAAADI. The CDR3 is 13 residues long. The V gene lost 3 bases and the J gene lost 5 bases, with 10 bases spanning the gap. The CDR3 is CASSELGSTEAFF. The CDR3 DNA follows: TGCGCCAGCAGTGAACTGGGGAGTACTGAAGCTTTCTTT.

This clone is a singleton in its sample. This sequence joins TRBV29-1 and TRBJ2-7; 7 bases are shared with TRBD2. The CDR3 contains 14 residues. After removal of 4 bases from V and 5 bases from J, the junction contained 11 bases not matched to a gene. Germline values: CDR1 SQVTM, CDR2 ANQGSEA. This CDR3 is CSVVPPGTTHEQYF. CDR3 nucleotide sequence: TGCAGCGTTGTTCCCCCCGGGACTACACACGAGCAGTACTTC.

The V and J genes are TRBV2 and TRBJ1-5; D is unclear. Germline loops: CDR1 SNHLY, CDR2 FYNNEI. CDR3 length equals 13 residues. V dropped 8 bases and J dropped 5 bases, with 13 bases sitting between them. CDR3 DNA: TGTGCCAGCTCGTACAACTCATATCAGCCCCAGCATTTT. Residues: CASSYNSYQPQHF.

The rearrangement joins TRBV29-1 to TRBJ2-7; no definite D call. V was cut by 5 bases and J by 6 bases, with 11 bases left in between. CDR3 length: 11 residues. From germline, CDR1 is SQVTM and CDR2 ANQGSEA. The CDR3 loop is CSVSLPAEQYF. The CDR3 DNA sequence: TGCAGCGTTTCTTTGCCTGCCGAGCAGTACTTC.

V is TRBV6-6 and J is TRBJ2-1; no definite D call. The CDR3 length is 13 residues. Trimming stripped 2 bases from V and 7 bases from J, with 9 bases between. Germline-derived CDR1 and CDR2 are MNHNY and SVGAGI (reference sequence). CDR3: CASSYGIGNEQFF. As DNA, the CDR3 is TGTGCCAGCAGTTACGGAATCGGGAATGAGCAGTTCTTC.

CDR3 in amino acids: CASSLTGQSYEQYF. CDR3 bases: TGTGCCAGCAGTTTGACCGGACAGTCCTACGAGCAGTACTTC. The chain is built from TRBV27 and TRBJ2-7, with D possibly being TRBD1 (6 bases). Trimming left V 3 bases short and J 1 base short, with 10 bases between. The CDR3 is 14 residues long. The germline V gene has CDR1 MNHEY and CDR2 SMNVEV (reference sequence).

V gene TRBV30 combines with J gene TRBJ1-1; TRBD1 is a possible D gene (5 bases). This CDR3 spans 13 amino acids. Germline values: CDR1 GTSNPN, CDR2 SVGIG (reference sequence). The germline V and J ends were trimmed by 4 bases and 4 bases, with 13 bases remaining between them. Written as DNA, the CDR3 is TGTGCCTGGATGGGGGGGGTATCCACTGAAGCTTTCTTT. Its protein product is CAWMGGVSTEAFF.

V and J are TRBV14 and TRBJ1-4; a possible D gene is TRBD1 (5 bases). V lost 0 bases to trimming and J lost 8 bases, with 16 bases between them. The CDR3 has 16 residues. Per the germline V gene, CDR1 is SGHDN and CDR2 is FVKESK. As DNA, the CDR3 is TGTGCCAGCAGCCAAGACCGATGGGCAGGGAACGAAAAACTGTTTTTT. This sequence encodes CASSQDRWAGNEKLFF. Together with reference TRBV14 and TRBJ1-4, the CDR3 gives the full variable domain: EAGVTQFPSHSVIEKGQTVTLRCDPISGHDNLYWYRRVMGKEIKFLLHFVKESKQDESGMPNNRFLAERTGGTYSTLKVQPAELEDSGVYFCASSQDRWAGNEKLFFGSGTQLSVL.

The chain links TRBV2 to TRBJ2-7; 7 bases fit TRBD2. The CDR3 is made up of 15 amino acids. CDR1 and CDR2 from the germline V gene are SNHLY and FYNNEI. Trimming removed 5 bases from V and 5 bases from J; junction bases left unmatched: 12. CDR3 amino acids: CASSRYDSREDEQYF. CDR3 nucleotides: TGTGCCAGCAGTCGTTACGATTCCCGGGAGGACGAGCAGTACTTC. Full variable domain (missing parts from reference TRBV2 and TRBJ2-7): EPEVTQTPSHQVTQMGQEVILRCVPISNHLYFYWYRQILGQKVEFLVSFYNNEISEKSEIFDDQFSVERPDGSNFTLKIRSTKLEDSAMYFCASSRYDSREDEQYFGPGTRLTVT.

This clone was detected only a few times. The chain joins TRBV28 to TRBJ2-3; a weak D match, TRBD2 (5 bases). V was shortened by 6 bases and J by 1 base, with 14 bases between the two germline ends. CDR1 is MDHEN, CDR2 SYDVKM, per germline. The CDR3 is made up of 15 amino acids. The CDR3 is CASSTRIGGTDTQYF. Here the CDR3 DNA reads TGTGCCAGCAGCACCCGTATCGGGGGCACAGATACGCAGTATTTT.

The rearrangement uses TRBV27 and TRBJ2-1; 8 bases match TRBD2. Unmatched junction bases numbered 6, after V lost 1 base and J lost 4 bases. The CDR3 is 16 residues long. The germline V gene encodes CDR1 MNHEY and CDR2 SMNVEV (reference sequence). In DNA, the CDR3 is TGTGCCAGCAGTTTATTTGCGGGGGGATTATACAATGAGCAGTTCTTC. It codes for CASSLFAGGLYNEQFF.

The rearrangement uses TRBV30 and TRBJ1-5; 7 bases fit TRBD1. The CDR3 spans 12 residues. V shed 4 bases and J 5 bases; nucleotides not matched to a gene: 2. CDR1 GTSNPN and CDR2 SVGIG come from the germline V gene (reference sequence). CDR3 nucleotide sequence: TGTGCCTGGACAACAGGGGATCAGCCCCAGCATTTT. Protein sequence: CAWTTGDQPQHF.

This chain joins TRBV20-1 and TRBJ2-7, with D possibly TRBD2 on 6 matching bases. The CDR3 length is 11 residues. Germline CDR1 DFQATT, CDR2 SNEGSKA (reference sequence). V lost 6 bases and J lost 2, with 8 bases in between. Here the CDR3 reads CSAGSPYEQYF. The DNA of the CDR3 is TGCAGTGCCGGGAGCCCCTACGAGCAGTACTTC.

This clone was recorded only once. The chain links TRBV28 to TRBJ2-7; possibly TRBD2 for D (5 bases). The CDR3 sequence is 12 residues long. The V gene lost 6 bases and the J gene lost 7 bases, with 13 bases spanning the gap. Per the germline V gene, CDR1 is MDHEN and CDR2 is SYDVKM. CDR3 in amino acids: CASSRGSFEQYF. The DNA for the CDR3 is TGTGCCAGCAGCCGGGGTAGCTTTGAGCAGTACTTC. Supplemented by reference TRBV28 and TRBJ2-7, the full variable domain reads DVKVTQSSRYLVKRTGEKVFLECVQDMDHENMFWYRQDPGLGLRLIYFSYDVKMKEKGDIPEGYSVSREKKERFSLILESASTNQTSMYLCASSRGSFEQYFGPGTRLTVT.

J is TRBJ2-5 and V is TRBV5-1; 7 nucleotides agree with TRBD2. The CDR3 totals 14 residues. The ends lost 0 bases at V and 1 base at J; junction bases unmatched: 0. The germline gives CDR1 SGHRS, CDR2 YFSETQ. The CDR3 loop reads CASSLGLAQETQYF. Written as DNA, the CDR3 is TGCGCCAGCAGCTTGGGACTAGCCCAAGAGACCCAGTACTTC.

V usage is TRBV5-6 and J usage is TRBJ2-3; TRBD1 might be the D (5 bases). The V gene lost 0 bases and the J gene lost 8 bases, with 10 bases spanning the gap. CDR3 size: 13 residues. Germline CDR1 reads SGHDT; CDR2 reads YYEEEE. This chain's CDR3 is CASSLGGHGTQYF. Here the CDR3 DNA reads TGTGCCAGCAGCTTGGGGGGCCATGGTACGCAGTATTTT.

The V call is TRBV5-4, the J call TRBJ2-7; D gene uncertain. The germline gives CDR1 SGHNT, CDR2 YYREEE (reference sequence). This CDR3 region has 13 residues. V lost 8 bases to trimming and J lost 4 bases, with 16 bases between them. The CDR3 sequence: CARRPVEAYEQYF. The CDR3 nucleotides are TGTGCCAGGAGACCGGTTGAGGCGTACGAGCAGTACTTC.